The entry below describes one TCR beta chain. Its antigen remains unidentified. The data derive from a study of shared clonotypes between healthy human individuals. The ends lost 4 bases at V and 4 bases at J; junction bases unmatched: 5. The CDR3 consists of 15 residues. Germline CDR1 is SNHLY and CDR2 is FYNNEI. Study conclusions and caveats: It was observed that 4% to 6% of naive CD4 clonotypes were shared across several donors.

Sequencing used immunoSEQ multiplex PCR; TCRdb keeps in-frame clones, though not all of them. The sample shows more than 400,000 clones, about 96% of them seen only once. Sequenced: naive CD4+ T cells sorted from blood. As for subset: CD45RA+ positively selected. The chain joins TRBV2 to TRBJ2-5; 11 bases map to TRBD2. The receptor's source is a woman aged 30 to 39 in good health. The CDR3, as DNA: TGTGCCAGCAGTGGAGTAGCGGGAGGGTCAGAGACCCAGTACTTC. It codes for CASSGVAGGSETQYF.